This T cell receptor beta chain was captured in a study of cytomegalovirus exposure and HLA in healthy donors. As for this clone: Its cognate antigen is unknown.

J gave up 2 bases and V 1 base, and 1 base lay outside the gene matches. This CDR3 contains 14 residues. The germline V gene encodes CDR1 MNHNS and CDR2 SASEGT. The PCR made use of 60 Vbeta and 13 Jbeta primers. The protocol was immunoSEQ multiplex PCR, while the TCRdb copy is restricted to in-frame clones and leaves out a portion. In the table there are 90,000 to 120,000 clones, 73% of which are singletons. General study findings and limits: A missense DCLRE1C variant was associated with V- and J-gene trimming of TCR beta chains in a later analysis, and an independent cohort replicated the association. Several of the most significant clusters appeared linked to common viral pathogens, based on a later analysis.

The receptor was isolated from a man in his thirties or forties in good health and CMV-seronegative. Input material: PBMCs. V and J are TRBV6-1 and TRBJ2-7, with TRBD2 matching 8 bases. This chain's CDR3 is CASSEDSGTYEQYF. The CDR3, as DNA: TGTGCCAGCAGTGAAGATAGCGGGACCTACGAGCAGTACTTC.